The sequence of this TCR beta chain was determined in a study of cytomegalovirus exposure and HLA in healthy donors. Study background: Around 180 million T cells yielded 117 million unique TCR beta sequences in earlier analysis.

The PCR was carried out with 60 Vbeta primers and 13 Jbeta primers. Assay: immunoSEQ multiplex PCR; the TCRdb copy retains only in-frame clones and omits some. The sample includes about 43,000 clones, approximately 84% seen only once; the top ten take 2.7%. A note on this clone: A junction boundary mismatches the germline segment, possibly from a read error.

The length of the CDR3 is 12 residues. CDR1 and CDR2 (germline): SEHNR, FQNEAQ (reference sequence). The sequencing input was PBMCs. This TCR was recovered from a man in his forties or fifties in good health and CMV-seronegative. The V and J genes are TRBV7-9 and TRBJ1-5; no reliable D call. In nucleotides, the CDR3 is TGTTCCAGCAGCCGAGGAGATCAGCCCCAGCATTTT. Its protein is CSSSRGDQPQHF. Looking up the rest from reference TRBV7-9 and TRBJ1-5 gives the full variable domain: DTGVSQNPRHKITKRGQNVTFRCDPISEHNRLYWYRQTLGQGPEFLTYFQNEAQLEKSRLLSDRFSAERPKGSFSTLEIQRTEQGDSAMYLCSSSRGDQPQHFGDGTRLSIL.